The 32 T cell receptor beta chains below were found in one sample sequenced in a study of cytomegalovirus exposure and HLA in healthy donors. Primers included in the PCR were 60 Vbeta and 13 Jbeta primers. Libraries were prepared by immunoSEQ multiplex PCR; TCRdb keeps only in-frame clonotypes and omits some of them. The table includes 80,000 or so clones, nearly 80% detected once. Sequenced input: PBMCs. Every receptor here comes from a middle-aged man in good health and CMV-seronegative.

For the CDR3, the DNA is TGTGCCAGCAGCCCGGGACAGGGGATCTCTAACTATGGCTACACCTTC. Its protein product is CASSPGQGISNYGYTF. This chain links TRBV5-4 with TRBJ1-2, with 10 bases fitting TRBD1. V shed 4 bases and J 0 bases; nucleotides not matched to a gene: 6. The germline V gene encodes CDR1 SGHNT and CDR2 YYREEE (reference sequence). This CDR3 has 16 amino acids.

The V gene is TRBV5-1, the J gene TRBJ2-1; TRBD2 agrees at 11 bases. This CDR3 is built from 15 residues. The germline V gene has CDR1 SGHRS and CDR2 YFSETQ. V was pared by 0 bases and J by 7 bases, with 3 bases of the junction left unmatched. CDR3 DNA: TGCGCCAGCAGCTTGGGAACTAGCGGGAGTAATGAGCAGTTCTTC. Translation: CASSLGTSGSNEQFF.

CDR3 nucleotides: TGTGCCAGCAGCGTAGCCGGGAGCCCCAATGAGCAGTTCTTC. It is translated as CASSVAGSPNEQFF. The chain uses TRBV9 and TRBJ2-1; D possibly corresponds to TRBD2 (6 bases). CDR1 and CDR2 (germline): SGDLS, YYNGEE. V lost 0 bases and J lost 6, with 10 bases in between. The CDR3 runs 14 residues.

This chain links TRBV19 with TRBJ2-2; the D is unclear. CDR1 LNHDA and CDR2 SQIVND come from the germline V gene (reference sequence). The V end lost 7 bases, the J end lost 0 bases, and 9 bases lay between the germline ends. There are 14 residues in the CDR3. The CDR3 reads CASKTDTNTGELFF. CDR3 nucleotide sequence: TGTGCCAGTAAAACAGATACGAACACCGGGGAGCTGTTTTTT.

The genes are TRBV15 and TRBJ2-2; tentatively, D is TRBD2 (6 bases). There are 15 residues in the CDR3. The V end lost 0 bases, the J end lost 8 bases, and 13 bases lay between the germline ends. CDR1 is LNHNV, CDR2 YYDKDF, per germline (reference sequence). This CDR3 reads CATSRDLGGVGELFF. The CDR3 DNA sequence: TGTGCCACCAGCAGAGATTTGGGGGGTGTAGGGGAGCTGTTTTTT.

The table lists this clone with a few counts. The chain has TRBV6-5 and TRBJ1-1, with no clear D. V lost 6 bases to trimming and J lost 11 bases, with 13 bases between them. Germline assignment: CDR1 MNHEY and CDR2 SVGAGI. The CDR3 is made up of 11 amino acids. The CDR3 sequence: CASRSEKWAFF. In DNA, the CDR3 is TGTGCCAGCAGGTCGGAGAAATGGGCTTTCTTT.

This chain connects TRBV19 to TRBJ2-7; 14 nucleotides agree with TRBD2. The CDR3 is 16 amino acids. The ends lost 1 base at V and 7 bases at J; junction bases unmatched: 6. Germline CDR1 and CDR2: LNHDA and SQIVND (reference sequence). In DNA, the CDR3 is TGTGCCAGTAGTATAGCGGGACTAGCGGGAGTGTCGGAGCAGTACTTC. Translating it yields CASSIAGLAGVSEQYF. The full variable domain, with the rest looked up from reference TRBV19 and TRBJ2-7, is DGGITQSPKYLFRKEGQNVTLSCEQNLNHDAMYWYRQDPGQGLRLIYYSQIVNDFQKGDIAEGYSVSREKKESFPLTVTSAQKNPTAFYLCASSIAGLAGVSEQYFGPGTRLTVT.

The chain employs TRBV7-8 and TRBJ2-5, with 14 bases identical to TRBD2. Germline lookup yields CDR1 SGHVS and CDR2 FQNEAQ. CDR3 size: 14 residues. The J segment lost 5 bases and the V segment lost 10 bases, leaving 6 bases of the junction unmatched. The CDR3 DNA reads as TGTGCCACCGACGGACTAGCGGGAGGTGAGACCCAGTACTTC. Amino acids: CATDGLAGGETQYF. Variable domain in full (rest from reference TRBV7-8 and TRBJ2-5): GAGVSQSPRYKVAKRGQDVALRCDPISGHVSLFWYQQALGQGPEFLTYFQNEAQLDKSGLPSDRFFAERPEGSVSTLKIQRTQQEDSAVYLCATDGLAGGETQYFGPGTRLLVL.

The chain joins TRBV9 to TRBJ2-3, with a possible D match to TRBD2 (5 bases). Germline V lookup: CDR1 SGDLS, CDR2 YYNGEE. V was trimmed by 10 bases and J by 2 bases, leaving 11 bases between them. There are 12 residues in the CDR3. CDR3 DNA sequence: TGTGCCTCTAGGACTTACACAGATACGCAGTATTTT. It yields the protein CASRTYTDTQYF.

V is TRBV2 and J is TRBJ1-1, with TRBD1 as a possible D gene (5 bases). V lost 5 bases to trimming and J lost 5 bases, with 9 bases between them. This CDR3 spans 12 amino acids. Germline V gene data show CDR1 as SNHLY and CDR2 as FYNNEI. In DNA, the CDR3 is TGTGCCAGCAGTCGGACATTTACTGAAGCTTTCTTT. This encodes CASSRTFTEAFF.

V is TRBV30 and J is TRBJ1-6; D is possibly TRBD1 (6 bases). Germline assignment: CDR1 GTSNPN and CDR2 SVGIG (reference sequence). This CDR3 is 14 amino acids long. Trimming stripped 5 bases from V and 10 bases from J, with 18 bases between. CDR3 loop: CAWGPTGVVSPLHF. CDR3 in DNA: TGTGCCTGGGGACCGACAGGAGTTGTATCACCCCTCCACTTT. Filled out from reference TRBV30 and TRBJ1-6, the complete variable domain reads SQTIHQWPATLVQPVGSPLSLECTVEGTSNPNLYWYRQAAGRGLQLLFYSVGIGQISSEVPQNLSASRPQDRQFILSSKKLLLSDSGFYLCAWGPTGVVSPLHFGNGTRLTVT.

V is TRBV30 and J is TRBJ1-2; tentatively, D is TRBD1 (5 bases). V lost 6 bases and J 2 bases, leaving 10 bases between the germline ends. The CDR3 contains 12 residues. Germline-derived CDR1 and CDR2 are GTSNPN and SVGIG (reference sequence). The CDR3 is CACGTRNYGYTF. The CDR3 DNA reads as TGTGCCTGTGGGACTCGGAACTATGGCTACACCTTC.

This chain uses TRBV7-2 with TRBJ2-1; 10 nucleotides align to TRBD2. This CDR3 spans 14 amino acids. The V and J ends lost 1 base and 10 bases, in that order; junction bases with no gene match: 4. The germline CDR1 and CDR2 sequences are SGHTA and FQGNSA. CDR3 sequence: CASSLGGLAMEQFF. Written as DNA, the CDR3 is TGTGCCAGCAGCTTAGGGGGACTAGCGATGGAGCAGTTCTTC. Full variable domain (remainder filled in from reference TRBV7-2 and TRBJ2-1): GAGVSQSPSNKVTEKGKDVELRCDPISGHTALYWYRQSLGQGLEFLIYFQGNSAPDKSGLPSDRFSAERTGGSVSTLTIQRTQQEDSAVYLCASSLGGLAMEQFFGPGTRLTVL.

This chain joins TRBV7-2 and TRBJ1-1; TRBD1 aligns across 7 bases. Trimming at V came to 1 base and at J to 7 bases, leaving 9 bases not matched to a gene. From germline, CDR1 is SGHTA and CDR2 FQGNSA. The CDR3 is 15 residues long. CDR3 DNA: TGTGCCAGCAGCTTAGAGGGGGCCGGGACGAGTGAAGCTTTCTTT. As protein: CASSLEGAGTSEAFF.

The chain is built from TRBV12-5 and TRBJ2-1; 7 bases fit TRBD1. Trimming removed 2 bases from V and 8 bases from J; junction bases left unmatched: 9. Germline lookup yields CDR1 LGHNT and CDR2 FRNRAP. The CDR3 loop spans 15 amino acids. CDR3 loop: CASGLWTGWLDEQFF. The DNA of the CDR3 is TGTGCTAGTGGTTTGTGGACAGGATGGTTAGATGAGCAGTTCTTC. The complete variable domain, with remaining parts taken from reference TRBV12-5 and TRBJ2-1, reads DARVTQTPRHKVTEMGQEVTMRCQPILGHNTVFWYRQTMMQGLELLAYFRNRAPLDDSGMPKDRFSAEMPDATLATLKIQPSEPRDSAVYFCASGLWTGWLDEQFFGPGTRLTVL.

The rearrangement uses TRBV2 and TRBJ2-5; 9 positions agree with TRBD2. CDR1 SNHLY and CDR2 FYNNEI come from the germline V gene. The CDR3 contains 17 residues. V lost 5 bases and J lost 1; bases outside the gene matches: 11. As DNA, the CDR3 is TGTGCCAGCAGTTTAGTAGCGGGAGAAGCCCTCCAAGAGACCCAGTACTTC. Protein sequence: CASSLVAGEALQETQYF.

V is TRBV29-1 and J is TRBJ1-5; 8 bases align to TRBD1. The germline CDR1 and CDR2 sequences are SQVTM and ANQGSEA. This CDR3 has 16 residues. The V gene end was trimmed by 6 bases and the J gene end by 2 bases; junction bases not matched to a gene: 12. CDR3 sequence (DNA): TGCAGCGTCGCCGCAGGGGGCGCATATGGCAATCAGCCCCAGCATTTT. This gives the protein CSVAAGGAYGNQPQHF.

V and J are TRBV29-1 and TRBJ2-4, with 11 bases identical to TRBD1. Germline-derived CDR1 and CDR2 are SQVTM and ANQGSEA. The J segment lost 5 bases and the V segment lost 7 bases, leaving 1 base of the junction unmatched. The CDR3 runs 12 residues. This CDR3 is CSADRGQNIQYF. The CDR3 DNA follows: TGCAGCGCGGACAGGGGGCAAAACATTCAGTACTTC.

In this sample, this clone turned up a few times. CDR3 coding DNA: TGTGCCATCTCGGACCGGGGACTTCCCCGCTACGAGCAGTACTTC. Amino acids: CAISDRGLPRYEQYF. The rearrangement uses TRBV10-3 and TRBJ2-7; D possibly corresponds to TRBD2 (6 bases). The germline CDR1 and CDR2 sequences are ENHRY and SYGVKD. The CDR3 is made up of 15 amino acids. Deletions cut 8 bases from V and 3 bases from J, with 20 bases between.

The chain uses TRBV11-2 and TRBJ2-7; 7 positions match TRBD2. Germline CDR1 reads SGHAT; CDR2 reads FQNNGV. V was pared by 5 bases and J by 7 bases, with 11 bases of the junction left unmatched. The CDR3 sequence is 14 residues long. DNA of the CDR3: TGTGCCAGCAGCCCCGGGCTAGCGGCGCGAGAGCAGTACTTC. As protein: CASSPGLAAREQYF.

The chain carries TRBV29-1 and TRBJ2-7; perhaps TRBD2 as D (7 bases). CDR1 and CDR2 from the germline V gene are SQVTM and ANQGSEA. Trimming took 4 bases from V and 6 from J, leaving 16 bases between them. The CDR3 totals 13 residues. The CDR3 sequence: CSVGIMGGLEQYF. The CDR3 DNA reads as TGCAGCGTTGGAATTATGGGGGGGCTCGAGCAGTACTTC.

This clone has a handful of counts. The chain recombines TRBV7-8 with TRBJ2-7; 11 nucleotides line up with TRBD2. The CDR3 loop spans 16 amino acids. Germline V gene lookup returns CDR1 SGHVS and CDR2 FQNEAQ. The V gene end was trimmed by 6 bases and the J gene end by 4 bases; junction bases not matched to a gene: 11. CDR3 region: CASSDLLLAGVYEQYF. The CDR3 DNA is TGTGCCAGCAGTGACTTACTACTAGCGGGAGTGTACGAGCAGTACTTC.

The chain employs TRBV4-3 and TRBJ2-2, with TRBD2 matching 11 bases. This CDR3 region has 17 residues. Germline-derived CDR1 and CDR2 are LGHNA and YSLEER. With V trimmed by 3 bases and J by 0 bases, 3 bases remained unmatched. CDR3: CASSHVLAGANTGELFF. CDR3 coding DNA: TGCGCCAGCAGCCACGTACTAGCGGGAGCGAACACCGGGGAGCTGTTTTTT.

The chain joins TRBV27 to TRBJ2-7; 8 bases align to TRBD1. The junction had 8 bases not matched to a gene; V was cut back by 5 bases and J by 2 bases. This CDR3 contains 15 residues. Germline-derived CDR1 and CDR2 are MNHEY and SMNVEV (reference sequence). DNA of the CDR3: TGTGCCAGCAGTCCAAACCCGACAGGGGCCTACGAGCAGTACTTC. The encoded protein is CASSPNPTGAYEQYF.

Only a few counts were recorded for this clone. The CDR3: CASSQVDRASGNTIYF. DNA of the CDR3: TGTGCCAGCAGCCAAGTCGACAGGGCATCTGGAAACACCATATATTTT. The chain carries TRBV4-2 and TRBJ1-3, with 7 bases lining up with TRBD1. The V segment lost 1 base and the J segment 1 base; nucleotides outside the gene matches: 4. Germline values: CDR1 LGHNA, CDR2 YNFKEQ. This CDR3 is built from 16 residues.

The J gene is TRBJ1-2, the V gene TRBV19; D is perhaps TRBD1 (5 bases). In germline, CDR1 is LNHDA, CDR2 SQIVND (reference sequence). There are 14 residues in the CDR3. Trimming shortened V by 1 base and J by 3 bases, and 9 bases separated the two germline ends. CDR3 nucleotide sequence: TGTGCCAGTAGTATAGGAACGGGGGACTATGGCTACACCTTC. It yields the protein CASSIGTGDYGYTF.

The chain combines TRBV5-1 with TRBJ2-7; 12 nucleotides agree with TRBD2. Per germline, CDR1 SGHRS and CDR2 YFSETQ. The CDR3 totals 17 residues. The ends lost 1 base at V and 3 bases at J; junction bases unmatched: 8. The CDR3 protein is CASSLISASGRGYEQYF. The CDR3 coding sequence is TGCGCCAGCAGCTTGATTTCGGCTAGCGGGAGGGGCTACGAGCAGTACTTC.

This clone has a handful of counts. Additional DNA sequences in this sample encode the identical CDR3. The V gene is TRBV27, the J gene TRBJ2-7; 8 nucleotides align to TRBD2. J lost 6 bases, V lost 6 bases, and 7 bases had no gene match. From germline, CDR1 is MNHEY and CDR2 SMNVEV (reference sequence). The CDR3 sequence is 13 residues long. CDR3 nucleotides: TGTGCCAGCAGCCTACGCCTAGCGGGCGAGCAGTACTTC. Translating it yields CASSLRLAGEQYF.

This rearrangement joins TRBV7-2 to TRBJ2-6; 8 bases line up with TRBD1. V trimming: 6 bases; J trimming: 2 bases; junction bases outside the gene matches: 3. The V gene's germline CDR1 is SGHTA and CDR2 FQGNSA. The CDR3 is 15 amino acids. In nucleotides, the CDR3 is TGTGCCAGCAGTTCACAGGGGGCTGGGGCCAACGTCCTGACTTTC. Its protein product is CASSSQGAGANVLTF.

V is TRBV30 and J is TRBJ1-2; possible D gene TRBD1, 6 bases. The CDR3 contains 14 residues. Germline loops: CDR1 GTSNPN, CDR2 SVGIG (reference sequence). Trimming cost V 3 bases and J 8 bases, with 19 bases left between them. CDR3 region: CAWRARGEGYGYTF. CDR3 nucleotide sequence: TGTGCCTGGAGGGCGAGGGGGGAGGGTTACGGCTACACCTTC.

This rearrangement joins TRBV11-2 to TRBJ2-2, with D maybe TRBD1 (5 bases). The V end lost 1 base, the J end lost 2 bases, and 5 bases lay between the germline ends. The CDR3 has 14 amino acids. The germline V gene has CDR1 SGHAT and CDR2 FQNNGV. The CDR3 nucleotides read TGTGCCAGCAGCTTAGGGACAAACACCGGGGAGCTGTTTTTT. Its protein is CASSLGTNTGELFF.

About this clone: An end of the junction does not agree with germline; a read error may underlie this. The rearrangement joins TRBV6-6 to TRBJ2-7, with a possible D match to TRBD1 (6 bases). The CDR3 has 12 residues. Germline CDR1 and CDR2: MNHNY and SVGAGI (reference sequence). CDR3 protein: CASRQGLYEQHF. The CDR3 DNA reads TGTGCCAGCAGACAGGGTTTATACGAGCAGCACTTC.